This entry is about one TCR beta chain. Germline trimming cut 6 bases from V and 0 bases from J; bases unmatched to any gene: 2. The CDR3 has 13 amino acids. In germline, CDR1 is MNHEY, CDR2 SMNVEV (reference sequence). Libraries were prepared by immunoSEQ multiplex PCR; TCRdb keeps only in-frame clonotypes and omits some of them. The profile shows approximately 65,000 clones, about 90% of them singletons. This specimen belongs to a study of T cell changes during pregnancy in multiple sclerosis. The sequencing used peripheral blood, collected in the third trimester of pregnancy. The V call is TRBV27, the J call TRBJ2-7, with 7 nucleotides matching TRBD1. The TCR originated in a female donor in good health, enrolled as a control in a pregnancy study. In DNA form, the CDR3 reads TGTGCCAGCAGCCGGGACAGCTCCTACGAGCAGTACTTC. Translated: CASSRDSSYEQYF.